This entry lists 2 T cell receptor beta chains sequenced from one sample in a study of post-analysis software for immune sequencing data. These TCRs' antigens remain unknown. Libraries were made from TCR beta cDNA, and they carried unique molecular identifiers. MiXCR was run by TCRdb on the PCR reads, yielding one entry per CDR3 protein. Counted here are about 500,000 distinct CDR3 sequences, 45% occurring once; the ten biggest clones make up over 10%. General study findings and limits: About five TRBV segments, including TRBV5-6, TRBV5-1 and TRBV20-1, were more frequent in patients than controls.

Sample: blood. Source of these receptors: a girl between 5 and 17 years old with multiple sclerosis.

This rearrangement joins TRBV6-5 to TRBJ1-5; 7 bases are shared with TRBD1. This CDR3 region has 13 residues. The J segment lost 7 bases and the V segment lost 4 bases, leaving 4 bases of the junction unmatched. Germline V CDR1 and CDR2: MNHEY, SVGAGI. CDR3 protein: CASSSTGNQPQHF. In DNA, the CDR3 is TGTGCCAGCAGTTCGACAGGGAACCAGCCCCAGCATTTT.

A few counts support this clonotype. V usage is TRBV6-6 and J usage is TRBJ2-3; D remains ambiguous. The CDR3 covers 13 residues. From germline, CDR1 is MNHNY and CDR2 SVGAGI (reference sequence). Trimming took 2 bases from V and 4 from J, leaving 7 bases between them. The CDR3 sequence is CASSYPGADTQYF. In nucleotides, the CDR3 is TGTGCCAGCAGTTACCCAGGCGCAGATACGCAGTATTTT.